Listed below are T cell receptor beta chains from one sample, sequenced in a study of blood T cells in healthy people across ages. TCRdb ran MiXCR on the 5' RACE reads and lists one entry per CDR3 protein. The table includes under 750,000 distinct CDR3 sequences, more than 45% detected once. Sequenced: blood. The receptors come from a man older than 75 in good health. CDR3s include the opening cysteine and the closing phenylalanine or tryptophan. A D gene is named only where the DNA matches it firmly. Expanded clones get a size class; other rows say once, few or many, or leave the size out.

CASSPAQGGGGTEAFF	TGTGCCAGCAGTCCAGCTCAGGGGGGGGGCGGCACTGAAGCTTTCTTT	TRBV6-6	.	TRBD1	TRBJ1-1
CASSFRTTQGNQPQHF	TGTGCCAGCAGCTTCCGGACGACGCAGGGCAATCAGCCCCAGCATTTT	TRBV7-2	once	.	TRBJ1-5
CASSLSTASYGYTF	TGTGCCAGCAGCTTATCAACAGCGTCCTATGGCTACACCTTC	TRBV7-8	.	.	TRBJ1-2
CASSLYGTRGGEQFF	TGTGCCAGCAGCTTATACGGGACTAGGGGAGGCGAGCAGTTCTTC	TRBV7-8	.	TRBD2	TRBJ2-1
CASGRVYNEQFF	TGTGCCAGCGGGAGGGTATACAATGAGCAGTTCTTC	TRBV28	few	TRBD2	TRBJ2-1
CASTADRRPFGHNEQYF	TGTGCCAGCACCGCGGACAGGCGCCCCTTCGGGCACAATGAGCAGTACTTC	TRBV6-6	few	TRBD1	TRBJ2-5
CSVGAGRARETQYF	TGCAGCGTTGGAGCGGGCAGGGCACGAGAGACCCAGTACTTC	TRBV29-1	.	.	TRBJ2-5
CASSLSAPFAYGYTF	TGTGCCAGCAGTTTGTCGGCACCTTTCGCCTATGGCTACACCTTC	TRBV12-3/TRBV12-4	.	.	TRBJ1-2
CASSLALAGREQYF	TGTGCCAGCAGCTTAGCTCTAGCGGGACGCGAGCAGTACTTC	TRBV7-2	.	TRBD2	TRBJ2-7
CASSQEGLAYSYEQYF	TGTGCCAGCAGCCAAGAGGGACTAGCGTACTCCTACGAGCAGTACTTC	TRBV3-1	.	TRBD2	TRBJ2-7
CASSSAPRLAFF	TGTGCCAGCAGCTCAGCTCCCCGATTAGCTTTCTTT	TRBV7-2	.	.	TRBJ1-1
CASSPLGDPPSGSWNEQYF	TGCGCCAGCAGCCCCCTAGGAGATCCTCCTAGCGGGAGTTGGAATGAGCAGTACTTC	TRBV4-1	.	TRBD2	TRBJ2-5
CATGQGPDQPQHF	TGTGCCACGGGACAGGGTCCCGATCAGCCCCAGCATTTT	TRBV10-3	few	TRBD1	TRBJ1-5
CASSFLDRGFNEQFF	TGTGCCAGCAGTTTCCTGGACAGGGGGTTCAATGAGCAGTTCTTC	TRBV27	.	TRBD1	TRBJ2-1
CASTRVGGYEQYF	TGTGCCAGCACCCGGGTGGGGGGATACGAGCAGTACTTC	TRBV28	once	.	TRBJ2-7
CASSYYGGTDTQYF	TGCGCCAGCAGCTATTACGGGGGCACAGATACGCAGTATTTT	TRBV5-1	.	.	TRBJ2-3